The 25 T cell receptor beta chains presented below share a single source sample, sequenced in a study of cytomegalovirus exposure and HLA in healthy donors. The PCR used 60 Vbeta and 13 Jbeta primers. The repertoire was sequenced with immunoSEQ multiplex PCR; TCRdb's copy has only in-frame clones and lacks some. The data contain approximately 190,000 clones, approximately 81% of them singletons. The sample taken for sequencing was PBMCs. The receptors come from a man over 45 in good health and CMV-seronegative.

In this sample, this clone turned up a few times. The chain is built from TRBV6-5 and TRBJ2-2; 10 nucleotides match TRBD2. V gave up 6 bases and J gave up 6 bases; unmatched junction bases: 7. This CDR3 contains 15 residues. The V gene's germline CDR1 is MNHEY and CDR2 SVGAGI. The CDR3 DNA follows: TGTGCCAGCAGGGAAACTAGCGGGGAGTCCGGGGAGCTGTTTTTT. It codes for CASRETSGESGELFF.

This chain uses TRBV29-1 with TRBJ1-6, with TRBD1 as a possible D gene (5 bases). V lost 3 bases and J 8 bases, leaving 11 bases between the germline ends. The germline V gene has CDR1 SQVTM and CDR2 ANQGSEA. CDR3 size: 13 residues. CDR3 in DNA: TGCAGCGTTGAGGGGGAGGGATATTCACCCCTCCACTTT. It is translated as CSVEGEGYSPLHF.

This chain uses TRBV6-5 with TRBJ2-5, with a tentative D call TRBD2 (7 bases). Germline-derived CDR1 and CDR2 are MNHEY and SVGAGI. V was trimmed by 7 bases and J by 4 bases, leaving 19 bases between them. The CDR3 is made up of 15 amino acids. The DNA for the CDR3 is TGTGCCAGCACTCCTTTCGGGGGGCGTGGAGAGACCCAGTACTTC. Protein: CASTPFGGRGETQYF.

CDR3 in DNA: TGTGCCAGCAGCCCAGGGGGGTTTGGACATGGCTACACCTTC. Amino acids: CASSPGGFGHGYTF. J is TRBJ1-2 and V is TRBV13; 7 positions match TRBD1. Germline-derived CDR1 and CDR2 are PRHDT and FYEKMQ (reference sequence). Trimming removed 5 bases from V and 6 bases from J; junction bases left unmatched: 9. The CDR3 contains 14 residues.

The V gene is TRBV5-6, the J gene TRBJ2-5; D call uncertain. Matching the DNA end better, TRBJ2-7 makes the J call doubtful. Germline loops: CDR1 SGHDT, CDR2 YYEEEE. This CDR3 is 12 amino acids long. CDR3 sequence reads: CASSFVTYEQYF. The CDR3 bases are TGTGCCAGCAGCTTCGTAACCTACGAGCAGTACTTC.

The V gene is TRBV4-3, the J gene TRBJ2-3; possible D gene TRBD2, 6 bases. This CDR3 is built from 13 residues. V was clipped by 6 bases and J by 3 bases, with 10 bases between them. CDR1 and CDR2 from the germline V gene are LGHNA and YSLEER. The DNA for the CDR3 is TGCGCCAGCAGTCCGGGGGAGACAGATACGCAGTATTTT. Protein: CASSPGETDTQYF.

The chain has TRBV7-2 and TRBJ1-3; D may be TRBD1 (5 bases). The ends were cut back, 2 bases at V and 2 bases at J, with 10 bases in the middle. Germline V gives CDR1 SGHTA, CDR2 FQGNSA. The CDR3 is 15 amino acids. The CDR3 loop is CASSLLAGTGNTIYF. The CDR3 bases are TGTGCCAGCAGCTTATTGGCAGGGACTGGAAACACCATATATTTT.

This sequence joins TRBV7-7 and TRBJ2-5; 12 positions agree with TRBD2. CDR3 length: 18 residues. Per germline, CDR1 SSHAT and CDR2 FNYEAQ (reference sequence). Unmatched junction bases numbered 12, after V lost 5 bases and J lost 2 bases. CDR3 bases: TGTGCCAGCAGCCGCGGACCTAGCGGGGGGGGGAGACAAGAGACCCAGTACTTC. Its protein product is CASSRGPSGGGRQETQYF. The variable domain in full, with the rest retrieved from reference TRBV7-7 and TRBJ2-5, is GAGVSQSPRYKVTKRGQDVTLRCDPISSHATLYWYQQALGQGPEFLTYFNYEAQPDKSGLPSDRFSAERPEGSISTLTIQRTEQRDSAMYRCASSRGPSGGGRQETQYFGPGTRLLVL.

The chain joins TRBV11-2 to TRBJ1-1, with D unclear. V was shortened by 8 bases and J by 5 bases, with 9 bases between the two germline ends. CDR1 and CDR2 (germline): SGHAT, FQNNGV. The CDR3 loop spans 11 amino acids. CDR3 DNA: TGTGCCAGCGCCACAGCTACTGAAGCTTTCTTT. The encoded protein is CASATATEAFF.

CDR3 protein: CASSTVDRAGANVLTF. CDR3 DNA: TGCGCCAGCAGCACAGTAGACAGGGCTGGGGCCAACGTCCTGACTTTC. The chain couples TRBV5-1 to TRBJ2-6; TRBD1 matches at 7 bases. V lost 4 bases to trimming and J lost 2 bases; unmatched junction nucleotides: 6. Per germline, CDR1 SGHRS and CDR2 YFSETQ. CDR3 length: 16 amino acids.

The chain joins TRBV6-1 to TRBJ2-1, with a possible D match to TRBD2 (6 bases). V lost 8 bases and J 1 base, leaving 12 bases between the germline ends. Germline CDR1 is MNHNS and CDR2 is SASEGT. This CDR3 comprises 14 residues. The CDR3 DNA is TGTGCCAGCTTTAGCGGAGGGTCCTACAATGAGCAGTTCTTC. Residues: CASFSGGSYNEQFF.

This clone was seen a few times. The CDR3 region has the DNA TGTGCCAGTAGTACGACTAGAACTGCCGAGCAGTACTTC. Residues: CASSTTRTAEQYF. The chain couples TRBV19 to TRBJ2-7; tentative D call: TRBD2 (6 bases). V lost 4 bases and J lost 6, with 13 bases in between. From germline, CDR1 is LNHDA and CDR2 SQIVND (reference sequence). CDR3 length: 13 residues.

The rearrangement uses TRBV4-2 and TRBJ2-7; TRBD2 matches 8 bases. Germline V gene data show CDR1 as LGHNA and CDR2 as YNFKEQ. The trim removed 2 bases at V and 1 base at J, leaving 4 bases unmatched. The CDR3 length is 15 residues. DNA of the CDR3: TGTGCCAGCAGCCAACGGGCTAGCGGGTCCTACGAGCAGTACTTC. Translated: CASSQRASGSYEQYF.

This clone was observed a single time. The chain couples TRBV7-9 to TRBJ2-5, with D tentatively TRBD2 (6 bases). The V end was cut by 6 bases, the J end by 4 bases, with 12 bases between. The length of the CDR3 is 13 residues. Germline V gene data show CDR1 as SEHNR and CDR2 as FQNEAQ (reference sequence). CDR3 in DNA: TGTGCCAGCAGGAACGGAGGGCGAGAGACCCAGTACTTC. It codes for CASRNGGRETQYF.

V usage is TRBV4-1 and J usage is TRBJ2-7, with TRBD1 identical over 9 bases. CDR1 is MGHRA, CDR2 YSYEKL, per germline. V dropped 2 bases and J dropped 0; count of bases not matched to a gene: 5. CDR3 length: 16 residues. CDR3 in amino acids: CASSQQGTGHSYEQYF. The CDR3, as DNA: TGCGCCAGCAGCCAACAAGGGACAGGGCACTCCTACGAGCAGTACTTC.

Only a few counts were recorded for this clone. The rearrangement links TRBV5-1 to TRBJ2-4; 12 nucleotides agree with TRBD1. Germline CDR1 is SGHRS and CDR2 is YFSETQ. This CDR3 spans 15 amino acids. J lost 7 bases, V lost 3 bases, and 5 bases had no gene match. The CDR3 loop reads CASSSGTGGMNIQYF. The CDR3 DNA reads TGCGCCAGCAGCTCTGGGACAGGGGGCATGAACATTCAGTACTTC.

The J gene is TRBJ1-5, the V gene TRBV7-2; D remains ambiguous. Trimming left V 3 bases short and J 1 base short, with 4 bases between. The CDR3 contains 13 residues. Germline loops: CDR1 SGHTA, CDR2 FQGNSA. CDR3 protein: CASSFESNQPQHF. The CDR3 DNA reads TGTGCCAGCAGCTTCGAGAGCAATCAGCCCCAGCATTTT.

J is TRBJ2-1 and V is TRBV10-2, with TRBD2 identical over 11 bases. J was trimmed by 8 bases and V by 2 bases; bases with no gene match: 5. This CDR3 region has 15 residues. CDR1 WSHSY and CDR2 SAAADI come from the germline V gene. CDR3 amino acids: CASSERVAGGDEQFF. The CDR3 nucleotides read TGCGCCAGCAGTGAGAGGGTAGCGGGGGGGGATGAGCAGTTCTTC.

This chain joins TRBV2 and TRBJ1-6, with 9 positions matching TRBD1. With V trimmed by 5 bases and J by 10 bases, 9 bases remained unmatched. Germline loops: CDR1 SNHLY, CDR2 FYNNEI. This CDR3 spans 15 amino acids. The CDR3 is CASSLGQGGWSPLHF. The CDR3 region has the DNA TGTGCCAGCAGTCTGGGACAGGGAGGATGGTCACCCCTCCACTTT. Filled out from reference TRBV2 and TRBJ1-6, the complete variable domain reads EPEVTQTPSHQVTQMGQEVILRCVPISNHLYFYWYRQILGQKVEFLVSFYNNEISEKSEIFDDQFSVERPDGSNFTLKIRSTKLEDSAMYFCASSLGQGGWSPLHFGNGTRLTVT.

This clone was seen a single time. J is TRBJ1-2 and V is TRBV9, with D perhaps TRBD1 (5 bases). Germline V gene sequence: CDR1 SGDLS, CDR2 YYNGEE. V shed 1 base and J shed 1 base, with 20 bases lying between them. This CDR3 contains 18 residues. CDR3 in amino acids: CASSVFPGRGDGNYGYTF. Written as DNA, the CDR3 is TGTGCCAGCAGCGTATTCCCAGGGAGGGGCGATGGTAACTATGGCTACACCTTC. Full variable domain (rest looked up from reference TRBV9 and TRBJ1-2): DSGVTQTPKHLITATGQRVTLRCSPRSGDLSVYWYQQSLDQGLQFLIQYYNGEERAKGNILERFSAQQFPDLHSELNLSSLELGDSALYFCASSVFPGRGDGNYGYTFGSGTRLTVV.

V and J are TRBV30 and TRBJ2-5; 8 bases fit TRBD1. With the DNA end fitting TRBJ2-7 better, the J assignment may be wrong. This CDR3 has 13 residues. Germline values: CDR1 GTSNPN, CDR2 SVGIG (reference sequence). CDR3 DNA sequence: TGTGCCTGGAGATCAACAGGGGGCTACGAGCAGTACTTC. It codes for CAWRSTGGYEQYF.

This chain links TRBV5-1 with TRBJ1-5; 7 bases align to TRBD1. The junction had 4 bases not matched to a gene; V was cut back by 4 bases and J by 3 bases. Germline CDR1 and CDR2: SGHRS and YFSETQ. The CDR3 spans 14 residues. The CDR3 coding sequence is TGCGCCAGCAGCCTGACAGGGCCCAATCAGCCCCAGCATTTT. This sequence encodes CASSLTGPNQPQHF.

This chain links TRBV11-2 with TRBJ2-5; weak D call: TRBD1 (6 bases). CDR3 size: 13 residues. The ends were cut back, 7 bases at V and 3 bases at J, with 12 bases in the middle. Germline V gene sequence: CDR1 SGHAT, CDR2 FQNNGV. The CDR3 DNA is TGTGCCAGCAACACGCACAGGGAAGAGACCCAGTACTTC. It is translated as CASNTHREETQYF.

The chain uses TRBV5-6 and TRBJ1-1, with TRBD1 matching 8 bases. Germline CDR1 is SGHDT and CDR2 is YYEEEE. The V segment lost 4 bases and the J segment 10 bases; nucleotides outside the gene matches: 12. This CDR3 has 14 residues. CDR3 nucleotides: TGTGCCAGCAGCCCGAGGATCTTACAGGGGGGAGCTTTCTTT. Translation: CASSPRILQGGAFF.

The chain carries TRBV2 and TRBJ1-6; TRBD1 might be the D (5 bases). Germline values: CDR1 SNHLY, CDR2 FYNNEI. The CDR3 runs to 16 residues. Trimming took 6 bases from V and 8 from J, leaving 20 bases between them. The CDR3 DNA reads TGTGCCAGCAGGTCACAGGTCTCTTCGCCTTATTCACCCCTCCACTTT. Its protein is CASRSQVSSPYSPLHF.